This T cell receptor (beta chain) was captured in a study of cytomegalovirus exposure and HLA in healthy donors. Unrecorded immune exposure was likely among donors, who were nominally healthy when sampled. Study-level points and caveats: Immune exposure was documented only through CMV serostatus. In a later analysis, a missense DCLRE1C variant was linked to TCR beta V- and J-gene trimming.

On this clone: The antigen is unknown.

The PCR was carried out with 60 Vbeta primers and 13 Jbeta primers. Profiled with immunoSEQ multiplex PCR; TCRdb holds only in-frame clones, not every one. The profile shows around 200,000 clones, 80% of them singletons. V was trimmed by 4 bases and J by 5 bases, leaving 14 bases between them. Germline V lookup: CDR1 GTSNPN, CDR2 SVGIG (reference sequence). The length of the CDR3 is 13 residues. The receptor was derived from a boy aged 10-17 years in good health and CMV-seronegative. V usage is TRBV30 and J usage is TRBJ1-1, with TRBD1 as a possible D gene (5 bases). What was sequenced was PBMCs. This chain's CDR3 is CAWTDTEATEAFF. CDR3 coding DNA: TGTGCCTGGACGGACACTGAAGCTACTGAAGCTTTCTTT.